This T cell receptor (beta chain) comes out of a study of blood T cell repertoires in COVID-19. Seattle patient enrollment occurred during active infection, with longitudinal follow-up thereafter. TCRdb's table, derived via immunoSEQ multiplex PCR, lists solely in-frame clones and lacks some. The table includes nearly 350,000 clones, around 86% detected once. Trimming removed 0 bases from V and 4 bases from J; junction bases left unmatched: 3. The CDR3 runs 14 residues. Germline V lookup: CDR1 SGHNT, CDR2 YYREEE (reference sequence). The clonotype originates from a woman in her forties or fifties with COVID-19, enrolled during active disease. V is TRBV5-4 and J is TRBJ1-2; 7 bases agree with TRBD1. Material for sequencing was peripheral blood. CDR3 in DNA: TGTGCCAGCAGCTTGGAAGGGGGCGGCTATGGCTACACCTTC. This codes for CASSLEGGGYGYTF.